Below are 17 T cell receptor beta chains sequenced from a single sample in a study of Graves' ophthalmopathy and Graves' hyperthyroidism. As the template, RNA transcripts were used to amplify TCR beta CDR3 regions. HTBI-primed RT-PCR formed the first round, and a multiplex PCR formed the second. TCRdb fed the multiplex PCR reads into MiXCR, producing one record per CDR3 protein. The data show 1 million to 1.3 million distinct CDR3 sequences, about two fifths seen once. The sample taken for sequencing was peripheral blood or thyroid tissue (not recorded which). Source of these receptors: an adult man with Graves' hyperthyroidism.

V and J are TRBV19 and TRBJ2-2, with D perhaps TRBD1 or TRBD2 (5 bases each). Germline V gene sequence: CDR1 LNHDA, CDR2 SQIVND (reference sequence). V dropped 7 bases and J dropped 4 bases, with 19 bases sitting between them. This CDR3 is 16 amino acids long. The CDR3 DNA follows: TGTGCCAGTATAGGGACCTCGAAGATAGCCACCGGGGAGCTGTTTTTT. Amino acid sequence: CASIGTSKIATGELFF.

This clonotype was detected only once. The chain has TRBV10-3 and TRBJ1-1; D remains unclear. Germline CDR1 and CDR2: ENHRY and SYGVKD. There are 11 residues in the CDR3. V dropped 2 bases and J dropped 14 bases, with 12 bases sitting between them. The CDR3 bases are TGTGCCATCAGTGAGGGTAAGGGAGGATTCTTT. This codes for CAISEGKGGFF.

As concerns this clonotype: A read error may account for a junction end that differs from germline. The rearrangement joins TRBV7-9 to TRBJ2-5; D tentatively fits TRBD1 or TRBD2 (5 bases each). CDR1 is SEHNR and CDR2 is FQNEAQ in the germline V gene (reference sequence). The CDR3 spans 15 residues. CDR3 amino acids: CASSLAGVGQEAQYF. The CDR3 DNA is TGTGCCAGCAGCTTAGCGGGGGTAGGACAAGAGGCCCAGTACTTC.

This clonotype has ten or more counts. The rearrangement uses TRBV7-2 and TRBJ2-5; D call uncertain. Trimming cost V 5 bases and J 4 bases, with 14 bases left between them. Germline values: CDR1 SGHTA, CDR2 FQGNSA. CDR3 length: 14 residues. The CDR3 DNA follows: TGTGCCAGCAGCCCAAGACAAGGGTCAGAGACCCAGTACTTC. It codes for CASSPRQGSETQYF.

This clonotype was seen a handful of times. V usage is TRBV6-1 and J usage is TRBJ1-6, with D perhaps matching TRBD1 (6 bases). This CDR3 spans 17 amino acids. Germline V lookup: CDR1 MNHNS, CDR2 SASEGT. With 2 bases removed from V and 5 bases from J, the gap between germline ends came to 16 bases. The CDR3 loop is CASSEQLTGANNSPLHF. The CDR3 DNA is TGTGCCAGCAGTGAACAGTTAACGGGGGCGAATAATTCACCCCTCCACTTT.

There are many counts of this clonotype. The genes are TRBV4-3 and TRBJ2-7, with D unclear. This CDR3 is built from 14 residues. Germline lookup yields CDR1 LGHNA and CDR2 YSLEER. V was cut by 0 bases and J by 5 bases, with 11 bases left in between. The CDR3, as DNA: TGCGCCAGCAGCCAAGATATCTCGCAGAACGAGCAGTACTTC. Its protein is CASSQDISQNEQYF.

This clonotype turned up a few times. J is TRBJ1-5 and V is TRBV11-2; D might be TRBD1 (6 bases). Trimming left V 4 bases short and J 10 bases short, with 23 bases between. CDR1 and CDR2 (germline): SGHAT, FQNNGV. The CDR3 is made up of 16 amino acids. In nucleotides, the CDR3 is TGTGCCAGCAGCTCCGGGGGGGGGGGCGGACAGTCACCCCAGCATTTT. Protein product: CASSSGGGGGQSPQHF.

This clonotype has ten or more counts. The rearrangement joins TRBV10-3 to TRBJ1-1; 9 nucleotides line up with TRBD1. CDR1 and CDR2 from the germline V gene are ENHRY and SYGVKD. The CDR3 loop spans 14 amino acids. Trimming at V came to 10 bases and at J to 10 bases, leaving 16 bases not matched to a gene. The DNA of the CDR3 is TGTGCCACGACAGGGGGGATAAATATATTGTCAGCTTTCTTT. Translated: CATTGGINILSAFF.

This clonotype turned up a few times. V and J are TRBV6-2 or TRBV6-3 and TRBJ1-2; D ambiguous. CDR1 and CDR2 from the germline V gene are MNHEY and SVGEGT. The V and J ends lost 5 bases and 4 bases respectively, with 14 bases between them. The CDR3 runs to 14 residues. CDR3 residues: CASSPPGSSYGYTF. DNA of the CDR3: TGTGCCAGCAGTCCTCCGGGGAGCTCCTATGGCTACACCTTC.

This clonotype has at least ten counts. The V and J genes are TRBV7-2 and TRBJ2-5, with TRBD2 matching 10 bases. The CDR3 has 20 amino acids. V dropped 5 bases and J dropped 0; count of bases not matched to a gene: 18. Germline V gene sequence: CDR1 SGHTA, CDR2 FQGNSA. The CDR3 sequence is CASSLLLLAGGLPNQETQYF. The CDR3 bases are TGTGCCAGCAGCCTACTACTGTTAGCGGGGGGACTCCCCAACCAAGAGACCCAGTACTTC. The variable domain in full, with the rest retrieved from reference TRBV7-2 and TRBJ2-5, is GAGVSQSPSNKVTEKGKDVELRCDPISGHTALYWYRQSLGQGLEFLIYFQGNSAPDKSGLPSDRFSAERTGGSVSTLTIQRTQQEDSAVYLCASSLLLLAGGLPNQETQYFGPGTRLLVL.

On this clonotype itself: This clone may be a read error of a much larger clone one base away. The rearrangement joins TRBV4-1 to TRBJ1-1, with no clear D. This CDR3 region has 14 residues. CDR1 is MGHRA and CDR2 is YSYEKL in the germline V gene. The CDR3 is CASSQVVSNTEASF. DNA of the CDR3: TGCGCCAGCAGCCAAGTAGTGTCGAACACTGAAGCTTCCTTT.

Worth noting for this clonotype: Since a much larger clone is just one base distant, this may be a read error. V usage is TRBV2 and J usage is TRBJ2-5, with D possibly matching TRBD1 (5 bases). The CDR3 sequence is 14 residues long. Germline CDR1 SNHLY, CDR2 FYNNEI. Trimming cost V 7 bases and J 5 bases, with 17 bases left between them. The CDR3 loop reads CASNIRGREETQYF. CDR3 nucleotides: TGTGCCAGCAATATAAGGGGTCGTGAGGAGACCCAGTACTTC.

CDR3 sequence reads: CASRPDSFYNSPLHF. The CDR3 DNA follows: TGTGCCAGCAGACCAGACAGTTTCTATAATTCACCCCTCCACTTT. This chain links TRBV6-5 with TRBJ1-6; perhaps TRBD1 as D (5 bases). CDR1 is MNHEY, CDR2 SVGAGI, per germline. The germline V and J ends were trimmed by 6 bases and 3 bases, with 12 bases remaining between them. The CDR3 has 15 amino acids.

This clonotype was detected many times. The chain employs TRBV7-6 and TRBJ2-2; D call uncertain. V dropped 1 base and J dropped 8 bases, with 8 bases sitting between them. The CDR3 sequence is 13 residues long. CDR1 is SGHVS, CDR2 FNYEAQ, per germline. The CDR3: CASSLEVSGELFF. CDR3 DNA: TGTGCCAGCAGCTTAGAGGTCTCTGGGGAGCTGTTTTTT.

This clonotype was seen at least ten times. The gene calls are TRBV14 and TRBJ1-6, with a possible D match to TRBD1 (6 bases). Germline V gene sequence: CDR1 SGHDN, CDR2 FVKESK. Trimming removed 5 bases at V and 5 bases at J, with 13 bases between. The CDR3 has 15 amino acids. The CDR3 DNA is TGTGCCAGCAGCGGTGGTAAGGGGGATAATTCACCCCTCCACTTT. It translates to CASSGGKGDNSPLHF.

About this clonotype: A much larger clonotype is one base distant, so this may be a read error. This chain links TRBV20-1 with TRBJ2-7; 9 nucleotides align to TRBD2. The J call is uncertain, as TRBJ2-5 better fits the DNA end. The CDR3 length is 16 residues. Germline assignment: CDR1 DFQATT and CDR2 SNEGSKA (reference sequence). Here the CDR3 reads CSARDMRGRAQETQYF. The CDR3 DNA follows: TGCAGTGCTAGAGATATGCGCGGGAGGGCCCAAGAGACCCAGTACTTC.

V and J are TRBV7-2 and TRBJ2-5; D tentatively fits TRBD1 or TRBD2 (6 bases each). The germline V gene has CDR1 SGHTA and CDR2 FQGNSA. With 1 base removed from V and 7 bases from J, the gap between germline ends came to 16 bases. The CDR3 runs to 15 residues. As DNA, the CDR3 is TGTGCCAGCAGCTTAGTAGACGGCAGGGGAGGGACCCAGTACTTC. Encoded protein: CASSLVDGRGGTQYF. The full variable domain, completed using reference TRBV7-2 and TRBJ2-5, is GAGVSQSPSNKVTEKGKDVELRCDPISGHTALYWYRQSLGQGLEFLIYFQGNSAPDKSGLPSDRFSAERTGGSVSTLTIQRTQQEDSAVYLCASSLVDGRGGTQYFGPGTRLLVL.